This section outlines one TCR beta chain sequence together with its context. Using immunoSEQ multiplex PCR, the repertoire was profiled, and TCRdb retains in-frame clones only, with some absent. The table includes 97,000 or so clones, approximately 80% detected once. The sample is drawn from a study of blood T cell repertoires in COVID-19. Looking at the study overall: PBMCs, B-cell-depleted T cells, or T cells provided the cDNA or gDNA that made up the material.

The CDR3 contains 13 residues. The germline V gene encodes CDR1 MNHEY and CDR2 SVGAGI. Deletions cut 6 bases from V and 7 bases from J, with 10 bases between. V usage is TRBV6-5 and J usage is TRBJ1-6; D not certain. This TCR came from a man between 65 and 80 years old with active or convalescent COVID-19. Material for sequencing was peripheral blood. The CDR3 bases are TGTGCCAGCAGCCAGGACTGGAATTCACCCCTCCACTTT. Protein product: CASSQDWNSPLHF.